Presented here are 20 T cell receptor beta chains from one specimen sequenced in a study of PD-1 and CTLA-4 blockade in melanoma (TCRdb year 2021). The method was the immunoSEQ multiplex PCR assay. In its TCRdb copy, this immuneACCESS table keeps in-frame sequences only and misses some clones. Where compared with another copy, unresolved V genes explain less than half of these, and the others have no known cause. This sample is represented by approximately 33,000 clones; around 93% of them were singletons. The biggest ten clones account for roughly 8.6% of the sample. This specimen consisted of CD8+ T cells from peripheral blood, obtained from a patient given anti-PD-1 treatment. The receptor source for this set is a human donor with melanoma.

The genes are TRBV27 and TRBJ1-2, with D perhaps TRBD1 (5 bases). With 3 bases removed from V and 4 bases from J, the gap between germline ends came to 15 bases. The CDR3 contains 15 residues. CDR1 and CDR2 from the germline V gene are MNHEY and SMNVEV (reference sequence). The CDR3 is CASSLTGRATYGYTF. CDR3 nucleotides: TGTGCCAGCAGTTTGACGGGCAGGGCCACCTATGGCTACACCTTC.

V usage is TRBV30 and J usage is TRBJ2-5; 12 bases line up with TRBD2. Losses at the gene ends were 4 bases for V and 6 bases for J; bases not matched to a gene: 6. The CDR3 consists of 14 residues. The germline CDR1 and CDR2 sequences are GTSNPN and SVGIG (reference sequence). The CDR3 sequence is CAWTSGRGKKTQYF. In nucleotides, the CDR3 is TGTGCCTGGACTAGCGGGAGGGGGAAAAAGACCCAGTACTTC.

The chain has TRBV2 and TRBJ2-3; TRBD2 matches at 16 bases. The CDR3 is 21 amino acids. Germline CDR1 is SNHLY and CDR2 is FYNNEI. The ends lost 6 bases at V and 0 bases at J; junction bases unmatched: 15. Written as DNA, the CDR3 is TGTGCCAGCAGCGCTACCCCGGGACTAGCGGGGGGGCGATTTAGCACAGATACGCAGTATTTT. This sequence encodes CASSATPGLAGGRFSTDTQYF.

The chain has TRBV7-9 and TRBJ2-7, with 12 bases lining up with TRBD2. The CDR3 runs to 16 residues. Trimming cost V 6 bases and J 1 base; bases outside gene matches: 7. The V gene's germline CDR1 is SEHNR and CDR2 FQNEAQ (reference sequence). CDR3 amino acids: CASRPGLAGLSYEQYF. CDR3 DNA: TGTGCCAGCAGACCGGGACTAGCGGGCCTTTCCTACGAGCAGTACTTC.

This chain joins TRBV7-9 and TRBJ2-5; a weak D match, TRBD1 (6 bases). The CDR3 is made up of 12 amino acids. V lost 3 bases and J lost 5, with 7 bases in between. CDR1 and CDR2 from the germline V gene are SEHNR and FQNEAQ (reference sequence). CDR3 loop: CASSFQGETQYF. For the CDR3, the DNA is TGTGCCAGCAGCTTCCAGGGGGAGACCCAGTACTTC.

This clone was seen only once. The chain couples TRBV13 to TRBJ2-1, with TRBD2 matching 11 bases. After removal of 0 bases from V and 10 bases from J, the junction contained 5 bases not matched to a gene. This CDR3 has 15 residues. Germline CDR1 and CDR2: PRHDT and FYEKMQ (reference sequence). CDR3: CASSLGTSGKREQFF. The CDR3 DNA reads TGTGCCAGCAGCTTAGGGACTAGCGGGAAACGGGAGCAGTTCTTC.

This rearrangement joins TRBV9 to TRBJ1-1, with 7 bases lining up with TRBD1. The V gene end was trimmed by 0 bases and the J gene end by 12 bases; junction bases not matched to a gene: 5. The CDR3 totals 12 residues. Germline V lookup: CDR1 SGDLS, CDR2 YYNGEE. CDR3 nucleotide sequence: TGTGCCAGCAGCGTAGAAGACAGGGACCCTTTCTTT. This encodes CASSVEDRDPFF.

The chain uses TRBV14 and TRBJ2-5; tentatively, D is TRBD2 (5 bases). Trimming took off 3 bases at V and 3 bases at J, with 8 bases between the two ends. CDR3 length: 13 amino acids. Per germline, CDR1 SGHDN and CDR2 FVKESK. CDR3 loop: CASSHIGEETQYF. The DNA of the CDR3 is TGTGCCAGCAGCCATATCGGGGAAGAGACCCAGTACTTC.

This clone was counted only a few times. The chain employs TRBV4-1 and TRBJ1-5, with 8 bases aligning to TRBD1. Germline V gene data show CDR1 as MGHRA and CDR2 as YSYEKL. Trimming took 1 base from V and 5 from J; bases not matched to a gene: 4. CDR3 length: 15 amino acids. The CDR3: CASSQGQGRYQPQHF. CDR3 sequence (DNA): TGCGCCAGCAGCCAAGGACAGGGGAGGTATCAGCCCCAGCATTTT.

The CDR3 sequence is CASSLEVNTEAFF. CDR3 bases: TGTGCCAGCAGTTTGGAGGTTAACACTGAAGCTTTCTTT. The V gene is TRBV27, the J gene TRBJ1-1; D not certain. CDR3 length: 13 residues. The V gene's germline CDR1 is MNHEY and CDR2 SMNVEV (reference sequence). The germline V and J ends were trimmed by 3 bases and 2 bases, with 7 bases remaining between them.

This clone is a singleton in its sample. V gene TRBV13 combines with J gene TRBJ2-5; the D is unclear. The CDR3 consists of 12 residues. V lost 5 bases to trimming and J lost 13 bases, with 17 bases between them. Germline CDR1 and CDR2: PRHDT and FYEKMQ (reference sequence). For the CDR3, the DNA is TGTGCCAGCAGCCCCCCGGGCCCCGCTCTGTACTTC. Translated: CASSPPGPALYF.

The CDR3 loop reads CASSEKFNYGYTF. The CDR3 DNA sequence: TGCGCCAGCAGTGAAAAGTTTAACTATGGCTACACCTTC. This chain links TRBV10-1 with TRBJ1-2; unclear D gene. The CDR3 spans 13 residues. V was shortened by 3 bases and J by 1 base, with 6 bases between the two germline ends. Germline assignment: CDR1 WNHNN and CDR2 SYGVQD (reference sequence).

The chain links TRBV7-9 to TRBJ1-1; D possibly corresponds to TRBD1 (6 bases). The ends were cut back, 6 bases at V and 0 bases at J, with 14 bases in the middle. CDR3 size: 15 residues. CDR1 and CDR2 (germline): SEHNR, FQNEAQ (reference sequence). CDR3 DNA: TGTGCCAGCAGTCCTTGGGACACCATGAACACTGAAGCTTTCTTT. It encodes CASSPWDTMNTEAFF.

The chain combines TRBV19 with TRBJ1-1, with TRBD1 matching 10 bases. Germline V gene lookup returns CDR1 LNHDA and CDR2 SQIVND (reference sequence). V shed 6 bases and J 5 bases; nucleotides not matched to a gene: 6. The CDR3 runs 14 residues. The CDR3 sequence is CASRSGTGVTEAFF. DNA of the CDR3: TGTGCCAGTAGGTCCGGGACAGGGGTAACTGAAGCTTTCTTT. Full variable domain (remainder filled in from reference TRBV19 and TRBJ1-1): DGGITQSPKYLFRKEGQNVTLSCEQNLNHDAMYWYRQDPGQGLRLIYYSQIVNDFQKGDIAEGYSVSREKKESFPLTVTSAQKNPTAFYLCASRSGTGVTEAFFGQGTRLTVV.

The chain has TRBV9 and TRBJ2-1; D remains unclear. Germline V gives CDR1 SGDLS, CDR2 YYNGEE. Trimming shortened V by 0 bases and J by 4 bases, and 14 bases separated the two germline ends. This CDR3 spans 16 amino acids. CDR3: CASSVEKGNRYNEQFF. The CDR3 nucleotides read TGTGCCAGCAGCGTAGAGAAGGGTAATAGGTACAATGAGCAGTTCTTC.

The rearrangement uses TRBV27 and TRBJ1-1; unclear D gene. There are 14 residues in the CDR3. V was trimmed by 3 bases and J by 2 bases, leaving 10 bases between them. The germline V gene encodes CDR1 MNHEY and CDR2 SMNVEV (reference sequence). The CDR3 DNA reads TGTGCCAGCAGTTTCCTCGAGGGTAACACTGAAGCTTTCTTT. Residues: CASSFLEGNTEAFF.

V usage is TRBV28 and J usage is TRBJ2-7, with D perhaps TRBD1 (5 bases). V dropped 8 bases and J dropped 2 bases, with 13 bases sitting between them. The V gene's germline CDR1 is MDHEN and CDR2 SYDVKM. This CDR3 comprises 13 residues. Here the CDR3 reads CASRRQPPYEQYF. In DNA form, the CDR3 reads TGTGCCAGCCGTCGACAGCCCCCCTACGAGCAGTACTTC.

This clone was found a few times. J is TRBJ1-5 and V is TRBV2; D may be TRBD1 (5 bases). This CDR3 region has 13 residues. V was clipped by 6 bases and J by 11 bases, with 17 bases between them. CDR1 is SNHLY and CDR2 is FYNNEI in the germline V gene. CDR3 DNA sequence: TGTGCCAGCAGGGGGGTGGGGCCTGGAGCCCAGCATTTT. This translates into CASRGVGPGAQHF.

The rearrangement links TRBV24-1 to TRBJ2-3, with D unresolved. The CDR3 runs to 13 residues. Trimming removed 1 base from V and 3 bases from J, with 4 bases in between. CDR1 and CDR2 (germline): KGHDR, SFDVKD. CDR3 loop: CATSDLETDTQYF. The CDR3 DNA follows: TGTGCCACCAGTGATTTAGAAACAGATACGCAGTATTTT.

The chain recombines TRBV6-5 with TRBJ1-4; D may be TRBD1 (5 bases). V was shortened by 0 bases and J by 13 bases, with 12 bases between the two germline ends. CDR1 is MNHEY and CDR2 is SVGAGI in the germline V gene. This CDR3 contains 13 residues. CDR3 region: CASSYSVDGGLFF. In DNA, the CDR3 is TGTGCCAGCAGTTACTCGGTGGATGGGGGACTGTTTTTT.